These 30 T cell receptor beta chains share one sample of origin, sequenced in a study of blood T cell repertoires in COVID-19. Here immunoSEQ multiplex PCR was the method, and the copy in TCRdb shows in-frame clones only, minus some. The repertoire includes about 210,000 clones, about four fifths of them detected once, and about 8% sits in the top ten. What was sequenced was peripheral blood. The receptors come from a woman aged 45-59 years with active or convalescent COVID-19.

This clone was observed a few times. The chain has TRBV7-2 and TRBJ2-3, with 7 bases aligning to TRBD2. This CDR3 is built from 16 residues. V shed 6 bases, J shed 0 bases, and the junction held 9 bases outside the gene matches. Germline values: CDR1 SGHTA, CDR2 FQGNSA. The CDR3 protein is CASRILTSASTDTQYF. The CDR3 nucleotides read TGTGCCAGCAGGATATTAACTAGCGCCAGCACAGATACGCAGTATTTT.

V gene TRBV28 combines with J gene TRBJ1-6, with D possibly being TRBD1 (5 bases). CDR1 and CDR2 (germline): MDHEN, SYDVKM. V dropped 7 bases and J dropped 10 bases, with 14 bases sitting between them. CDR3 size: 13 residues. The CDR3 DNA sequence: TGTGCCAGCACCCGAGCAGGGTCCTCACCCCTCCACTTT. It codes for CASTRAGSSPLHF.

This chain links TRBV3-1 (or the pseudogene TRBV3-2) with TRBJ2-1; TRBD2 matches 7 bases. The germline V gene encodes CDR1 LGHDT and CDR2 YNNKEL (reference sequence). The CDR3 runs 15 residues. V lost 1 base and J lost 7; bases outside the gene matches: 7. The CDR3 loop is CASSQGHSGKNEQFF. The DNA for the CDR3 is TGTGCCAGCAGCCAAGGCCACAGCGGGAAGAATGAGCAGTTCTTC.

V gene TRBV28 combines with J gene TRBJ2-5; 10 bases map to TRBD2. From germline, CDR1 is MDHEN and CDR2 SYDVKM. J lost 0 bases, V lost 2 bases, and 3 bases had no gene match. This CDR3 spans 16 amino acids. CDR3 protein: CASSLSSGGYQETQYF. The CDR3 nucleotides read TGTGCCAGCAGTTTAAGTAGCGGGGGGTACCAAGAGACCCAGTACTTC.

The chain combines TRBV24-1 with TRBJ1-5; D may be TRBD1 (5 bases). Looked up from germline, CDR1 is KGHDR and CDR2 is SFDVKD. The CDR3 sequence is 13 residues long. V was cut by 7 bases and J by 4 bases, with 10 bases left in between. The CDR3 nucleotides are TGTGCCACCAGGGGGCGCGGAAATCAGCCCCAGCATTTT. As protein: CATRGRGNQPQHF.

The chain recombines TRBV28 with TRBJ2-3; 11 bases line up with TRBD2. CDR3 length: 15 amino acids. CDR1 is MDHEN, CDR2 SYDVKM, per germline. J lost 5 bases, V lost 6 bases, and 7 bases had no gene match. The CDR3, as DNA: TGTGCCAGCAGGCTAGCGGGAGGTTCTGGAGATACGCAGTATTTT. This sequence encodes CASRLAGGSGDTQYF. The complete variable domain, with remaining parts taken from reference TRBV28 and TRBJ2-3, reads DVKVTQSSRYLVKRTGEKVFLECVQDMDHENMFWYRQDPGLGLRLIYFSYDVKMKEKGDIPEGYSVSREKKERFSLILESASTNQTSMYLCASRLAGGSGDTQYFGPGTRLTVL.

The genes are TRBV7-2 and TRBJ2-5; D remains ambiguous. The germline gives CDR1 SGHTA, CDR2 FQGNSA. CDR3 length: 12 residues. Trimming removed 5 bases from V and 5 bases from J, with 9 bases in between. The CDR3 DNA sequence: TGTGCCAGCAGCCCCCAGGTCGAGACCCAGTACTTC. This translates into CASSPQVETQYF.

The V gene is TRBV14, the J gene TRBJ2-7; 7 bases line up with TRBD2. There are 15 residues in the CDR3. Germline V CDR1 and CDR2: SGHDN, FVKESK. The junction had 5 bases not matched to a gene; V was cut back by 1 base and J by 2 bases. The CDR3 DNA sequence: TGTGCCAGCAGCCAAGGCCCTCTAGCGGCCTACGAGCAGTACGTC. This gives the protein CASSQGPLAAYEQYV.

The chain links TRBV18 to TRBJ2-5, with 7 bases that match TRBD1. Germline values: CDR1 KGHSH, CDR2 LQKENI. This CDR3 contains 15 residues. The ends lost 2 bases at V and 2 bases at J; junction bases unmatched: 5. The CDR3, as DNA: TGTGCCAGCTCACCATTCGGGACAGAACAAGAGACCCAGTACTTC. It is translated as CASSPFGTEQETQYF.

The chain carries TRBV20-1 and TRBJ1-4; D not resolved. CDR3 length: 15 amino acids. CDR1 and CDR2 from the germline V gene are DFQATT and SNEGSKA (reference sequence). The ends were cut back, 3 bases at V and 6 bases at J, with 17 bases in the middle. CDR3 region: CSASVGGKGYEKLFF. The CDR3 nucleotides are TGCAGTGCTAGTGTAGGAGGAAAGGGCTATGAAAAACTGTTTTTT.

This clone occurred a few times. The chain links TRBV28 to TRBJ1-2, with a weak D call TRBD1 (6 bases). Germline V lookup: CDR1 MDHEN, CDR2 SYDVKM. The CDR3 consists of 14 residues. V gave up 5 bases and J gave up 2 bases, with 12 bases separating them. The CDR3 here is CASSPLQGNYGYTF. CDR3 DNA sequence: TGTGCCAGCAGTCCCCTACAGGGAAACTATGGCTACACCTTC.

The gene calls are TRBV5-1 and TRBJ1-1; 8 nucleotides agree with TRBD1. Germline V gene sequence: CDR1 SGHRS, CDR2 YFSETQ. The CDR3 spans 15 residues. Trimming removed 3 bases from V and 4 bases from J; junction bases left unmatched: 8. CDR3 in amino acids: CASSSTGGRFTEAFF. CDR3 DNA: TGCGCCAGCAGCTCTACAGGGGGAAGATTCACTGAAGCTTTCTTT.

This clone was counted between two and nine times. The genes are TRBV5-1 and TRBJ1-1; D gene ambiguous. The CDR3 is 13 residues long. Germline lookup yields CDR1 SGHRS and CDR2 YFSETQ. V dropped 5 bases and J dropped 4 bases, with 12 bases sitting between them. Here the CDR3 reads CASSLSFSTEAFF. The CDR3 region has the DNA TGCGCCAGCAGTTTGTCCTTTTCCACTGAAGCTTTCTTT.

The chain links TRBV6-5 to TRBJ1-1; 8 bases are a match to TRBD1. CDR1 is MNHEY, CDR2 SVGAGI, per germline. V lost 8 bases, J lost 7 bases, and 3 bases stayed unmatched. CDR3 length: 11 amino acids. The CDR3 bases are TGTGCCAGCTCGACAGGGGATGAAGCTTTCTTT. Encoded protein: CASSTGDEAFF.

This CDR3 is CASSPLTGTEKLFF. The CDR3 nucleotides are TGTGCCAGCTCACCACTGACAGGGACCGAAAAACTGTTTTTT. The chain couples TRBV18 to TRBJ1-4, with 7 bases lining up with TRBD1. The V and J ends lost 1 base and 8 bases, in that order; junction bases with no gene match: 4. CDR1 KGHSH and CDR2 LQKENI come from the germline V gene. The CDR3 is 14 amino acids.

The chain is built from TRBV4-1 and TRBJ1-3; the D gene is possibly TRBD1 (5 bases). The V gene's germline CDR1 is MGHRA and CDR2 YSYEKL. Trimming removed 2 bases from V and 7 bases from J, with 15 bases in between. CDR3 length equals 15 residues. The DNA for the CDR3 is TGCGCCAGCAGCCAAAGCCAAAATCAGGGTAACACCATATATTTT. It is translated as CASSQSQNQGNTIYF.

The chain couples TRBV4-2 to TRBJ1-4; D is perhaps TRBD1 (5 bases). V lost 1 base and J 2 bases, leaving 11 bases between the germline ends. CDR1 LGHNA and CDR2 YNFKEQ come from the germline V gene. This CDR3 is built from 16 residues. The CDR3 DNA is TGTGCCAGCAGCCAAGGGGGGGAATCGACTAATGAAAAACTGTTTTTT. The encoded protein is CASSQGGESTNEKLFF.

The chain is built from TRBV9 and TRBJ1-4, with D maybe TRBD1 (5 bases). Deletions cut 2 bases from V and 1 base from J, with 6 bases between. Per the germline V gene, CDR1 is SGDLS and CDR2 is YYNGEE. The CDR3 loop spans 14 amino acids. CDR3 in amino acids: CASSVQGTNEKLFF. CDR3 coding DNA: TGTGCCAGCAGCGTTCAGGGAACTAATGAAAAACTGTTTTTT.

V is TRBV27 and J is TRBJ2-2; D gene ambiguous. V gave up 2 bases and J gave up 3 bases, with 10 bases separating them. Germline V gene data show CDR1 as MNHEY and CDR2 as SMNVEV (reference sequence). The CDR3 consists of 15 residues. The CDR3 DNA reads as TGTGCCAGCAGTTTAAACGGGTTGGACACCGGGGAGCTGTTTTTT. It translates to CASSLNGLDTGELFF.

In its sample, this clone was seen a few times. Written as DNA, the CDR3 is TGTGCCAGCATGGGGACTAGCGGGACCATCTTCCTGTCTGTCGGGGAGCTGTTTTTT. This sequence encodes CASMGTSGTIFLSVGELFF. This sequence joins TRBV2 and TRBJ2-2, with 13 nucleotides matching TRBD2. With V trimmed by 7 bases and J by 7 bases, 18 bases remained unmatched. The CDR3 contains 19 residues. CDR1 SNHLY and CDR2 FYNNEI come from the germline V gene.

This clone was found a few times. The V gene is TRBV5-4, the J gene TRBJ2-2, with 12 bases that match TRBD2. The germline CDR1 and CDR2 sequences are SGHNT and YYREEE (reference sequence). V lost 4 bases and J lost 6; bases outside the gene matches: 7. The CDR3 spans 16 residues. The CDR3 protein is CASSSSSGGVPGELFF. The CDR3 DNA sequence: TGTGCCAGCAGCAGTTCTAGCGGGGGGGTCCCCGGGGAGCTGTTTTTT.

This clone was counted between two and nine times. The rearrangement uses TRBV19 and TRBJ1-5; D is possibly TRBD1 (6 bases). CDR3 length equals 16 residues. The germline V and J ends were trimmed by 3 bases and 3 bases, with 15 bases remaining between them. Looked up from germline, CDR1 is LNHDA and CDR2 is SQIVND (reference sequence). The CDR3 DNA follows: TGTGCCAGTAGTATTCTCCCAGGGGCCCTCAATCAGCCCCAGCATTTT. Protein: CASSILPGALNQPQHF.

Here the CDR3 DNA reads TGTGCTAGTGGTTTTTGGCCAGCGGGGGAGCTCACAGATACGCAGTATTTT. Protein: CASGFWPAGELTDTQYF. V gene TRBV12-5 combines with J gene TRBJ2-3; 8 bases align to TRBD2. Germline CDR1 is LGHNT and CDR2 is FRNRAP. This CDR3 contains 17 residues. With V trimmed by 3 bases and J by 2 bases, 10 bases remained unmatched. Together with reference TRBV12-5 and TRBJ2-3, the CDR3 gives the full variable domain: DARVTQTPRHKVTEMGQEVTMRCQPILGHNTVFWYRQTMMQGLELLAYFRNRAPLDDSGMPKDRFSAEMPDATLATLKIQPSEPRDSAVYFCASGFWPAGELTDTQYFGPGTRLTVL.

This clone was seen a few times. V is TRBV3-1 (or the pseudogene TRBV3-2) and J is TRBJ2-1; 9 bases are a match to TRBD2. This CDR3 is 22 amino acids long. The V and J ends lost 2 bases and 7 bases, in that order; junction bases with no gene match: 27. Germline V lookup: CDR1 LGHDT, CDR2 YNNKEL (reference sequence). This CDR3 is CASSQSGPLWAGGPGYRNEQFF. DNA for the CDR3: TGTGCCAGCAGCCAATCGGGACCCCTCTGGGCGGGAGGGCCCGGATATAGGAATGAGCAGTTCTTC.

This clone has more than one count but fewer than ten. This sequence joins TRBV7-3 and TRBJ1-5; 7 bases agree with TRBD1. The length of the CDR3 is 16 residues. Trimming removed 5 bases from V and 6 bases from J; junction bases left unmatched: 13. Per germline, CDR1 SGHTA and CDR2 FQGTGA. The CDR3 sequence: CASSPRTGRNSQPQHF. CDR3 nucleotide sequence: TGTGCCAGCAGCCCCCGGACAGGACGTAACAGTCAGCCCCAGCATTTT.

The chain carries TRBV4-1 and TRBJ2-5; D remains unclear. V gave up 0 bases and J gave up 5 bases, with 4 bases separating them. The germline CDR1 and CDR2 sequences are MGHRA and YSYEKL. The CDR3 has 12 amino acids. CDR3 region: CASSQDLETQYF. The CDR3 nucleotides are TGCGCCAGCAGCCAAGATCTGGAGACCCAGTACTTC.

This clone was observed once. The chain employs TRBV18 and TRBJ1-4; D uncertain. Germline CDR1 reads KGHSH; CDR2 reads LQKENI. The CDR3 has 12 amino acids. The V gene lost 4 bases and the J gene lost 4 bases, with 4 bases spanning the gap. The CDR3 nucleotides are TGTGCCAGCTCACTCGGTAATGAAAAACTGTTTTTT. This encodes CASSLGNEKLFF.

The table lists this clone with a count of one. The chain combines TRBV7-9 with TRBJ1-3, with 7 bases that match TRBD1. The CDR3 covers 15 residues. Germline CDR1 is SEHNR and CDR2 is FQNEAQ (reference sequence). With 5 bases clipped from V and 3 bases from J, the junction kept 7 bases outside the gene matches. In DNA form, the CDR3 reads TGTGCCAGCAGCCTCGACAGGGAGTATGGAAACACCATATATTTT. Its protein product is CASSLDREYGNTIYF.

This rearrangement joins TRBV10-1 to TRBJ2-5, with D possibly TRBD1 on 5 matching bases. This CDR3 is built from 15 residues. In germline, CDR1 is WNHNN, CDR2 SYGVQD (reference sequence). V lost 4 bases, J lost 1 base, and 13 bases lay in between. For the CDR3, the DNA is TGCGCCAGCAGTGGGTCTGAGCAGGGCCAAGAGACCCAGTACTTC. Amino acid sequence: CASSGSEQGQETQYF.

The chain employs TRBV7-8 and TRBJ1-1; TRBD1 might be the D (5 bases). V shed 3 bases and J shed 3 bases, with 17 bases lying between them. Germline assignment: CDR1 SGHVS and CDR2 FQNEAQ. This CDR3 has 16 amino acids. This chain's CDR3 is CASSLVSGKLDTEAFF. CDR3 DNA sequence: TGTGCCAGCAGCTTGGTTTCAGGGAAGTTGGACACTGAAGCTTTCTTT.